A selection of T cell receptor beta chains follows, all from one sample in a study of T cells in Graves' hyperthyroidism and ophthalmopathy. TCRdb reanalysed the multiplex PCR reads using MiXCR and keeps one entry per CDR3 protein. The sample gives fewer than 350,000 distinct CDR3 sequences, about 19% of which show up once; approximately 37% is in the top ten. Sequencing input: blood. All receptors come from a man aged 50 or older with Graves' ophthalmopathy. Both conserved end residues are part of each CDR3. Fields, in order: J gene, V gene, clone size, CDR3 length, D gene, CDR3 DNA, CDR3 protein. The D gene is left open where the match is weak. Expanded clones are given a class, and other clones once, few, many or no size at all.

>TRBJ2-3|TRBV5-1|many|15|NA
TGCGCCAGCAGCTTTGTTCTGTTGGGGACAGATACGCAGTATTTT
CASSFVLLGTDTQYF
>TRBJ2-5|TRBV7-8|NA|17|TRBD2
TGTGCCAGCAGCTTATTCCGGACTAGTGGGGGGCAAGAGACCCAGTACTTC
CASSLFRTSGGQETQYF
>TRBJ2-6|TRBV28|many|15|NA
TGTGCCAGCAGTACCCGGGGAACTGGGGCCAACGTCCTGACTTTC
CASSTRGTGANVLTF
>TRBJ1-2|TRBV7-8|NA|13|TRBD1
TGTGCCAGCAGTCCAGGGGGATTCAATGGCTACACCTTC
CASSPGGFNGYTF
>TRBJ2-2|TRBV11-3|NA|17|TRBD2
TGTGCCAGCAGCTCCTCCGGACTAGCGGGCAACACCGGGGAGCTGTTTTTT
CASSSSGLAGNTGELFF
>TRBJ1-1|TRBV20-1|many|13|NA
TGCAGTGCTGAAGGTCAGGGGAGCACTGAAGCTTTCTTT
CSAEGQGSTEAFF
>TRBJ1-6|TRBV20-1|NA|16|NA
TGCAGTGCGACGAGGGGGTCAAGCTCCTATAATTCACCCCTCCACTTT
CSATRGSSSYNSPLHF
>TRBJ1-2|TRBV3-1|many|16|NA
TGTGCCAGCAGCCAAGGACAAGCGGCAGGGAGGCGAGGCTACACCTTC
CASSQGQAAGRRGYTF
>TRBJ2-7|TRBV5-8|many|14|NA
TGTGCCAGCAGTGGGGTACCCCCGACCTACGAGCAGTACTTC
CASSGVPPTYEQYF
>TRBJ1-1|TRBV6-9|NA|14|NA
TGTGCCAGCAGTTATGGGGGAGGAAGCACTGAAGCTTTCTTT
CASSYGGGSTEAFF
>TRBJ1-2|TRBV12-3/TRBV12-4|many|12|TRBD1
TGTGCCAGCACCCGGGACAGCTATGGCTACACCTTC
CASTRDSYGYTF
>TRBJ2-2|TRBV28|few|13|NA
TGTGCCAGCAGTTGGACAGATCCGATGGAGCTGTTTTTT
CASSWTDPMELFF
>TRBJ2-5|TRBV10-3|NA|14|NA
TGTGCCATCAGTGAGAAGGGGAGAACCGAGACCCAGTACTTC
CAISEKGRTETQYF
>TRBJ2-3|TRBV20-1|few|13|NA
TGCAGTGCTAGCCGGGACCCGGGTGATACGCAGTATTTT
CSASRDPGDTQYF
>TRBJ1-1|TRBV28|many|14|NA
TGTGCCAGCACCCCTGCCCGCGAAGAGACTGAAGCTTTCTTT
CASTPAREETEAFF
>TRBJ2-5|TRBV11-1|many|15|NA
TGTGCCAGCAGCTTAATGGGGGAGGACCAAGAGACCCAGTACTTC
CASSLMGEDQETQYF
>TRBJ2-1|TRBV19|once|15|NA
TGTGCCAGTAGTATAAGGGCGGGCCCCTACAATGAGCAGTTCTTC
CASSIRAGPYNEQFF
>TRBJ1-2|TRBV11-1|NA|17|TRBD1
TGTGCCAGCAGCCCTCCCGGGACAGGGGGTTCTTCCTATGGCTACACCTTC
CASSPPGTGGSSYGYTF
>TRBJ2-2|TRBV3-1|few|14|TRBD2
TGTGCCAGCTACAGCGGGGCGAACACCGGGGAGCTGTTTTTT
CASYSGANTGELFF
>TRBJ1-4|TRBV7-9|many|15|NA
TGTGCCAGCAGCTTAGGAGGGCGCAAGAAGGAAAAACTGTTTTTT
CASSLGGRKKEKLFF
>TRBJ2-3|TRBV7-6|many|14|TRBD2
TGTGCCAGCAGACTAGCGGGAGCCACAGATACGCAGTATTTT
CASRLAGATDTQYF
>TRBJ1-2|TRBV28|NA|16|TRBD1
TGTGCCAGCAGTGACAGGGGGTCGAGGCTCAACTATGGCTACACCTTC
CASSDRGSRLNYGYTF
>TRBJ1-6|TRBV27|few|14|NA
TGTGCCAGCAGTTTGTTTTACGGAAATTCACCCCTCCACTTT
CASSLFYGNSPLHF
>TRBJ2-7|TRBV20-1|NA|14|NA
TGCAGTGCTCTAGGACCCGTTCTTCCCTACGAGCAGTACTTC
CSALGPVLPYEQYF
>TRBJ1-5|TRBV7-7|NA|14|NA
TGTGCTAGCAGCTTATCCAGGGTCCATCAGCCCCAGCATTTT
CASSLSRVHQPQHF
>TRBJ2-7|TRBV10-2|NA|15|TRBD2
TGCGCCAGCAGTACCGGGACTAGCGGTTTTGGCGAGCAGTACTTC
CASSTGTSGFGEQYF
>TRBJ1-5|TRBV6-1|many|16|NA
TGTGCCAGCAGTGCTCTATCCGGGACACCAAATCAGCCCCAGCATTTT
CASSALSGTPNQPQHF
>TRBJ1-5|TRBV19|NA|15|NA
TGTGCCTCCAAAACCACCCCGATTAGCAATCAGCCCCAGCATTTT
CASKTTPISNQPQHF
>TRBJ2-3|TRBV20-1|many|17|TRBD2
TGCAGTGCTAGAGCCCCAAGGACTAGCGGCCGACGGGATACGCAGTATTTT
CSARAPRTSGRRDTQYF
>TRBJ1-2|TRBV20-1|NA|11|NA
TGCAGTGCCCAGGTAGACTATGGCTACACCTTC
CSAQVDYGYTF
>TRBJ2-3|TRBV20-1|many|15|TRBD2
TGCAGTGCTAAGCGGTCTAGCGGGAGGGCAGATACGCAGTATTTT
CSAKRSSGRADTQYF
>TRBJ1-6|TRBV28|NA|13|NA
TGTGCCAGCAGGTTGCGATTAGACATCATCCTCCACTTT
CASRLRLDIILHF
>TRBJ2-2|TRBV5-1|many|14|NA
TGCGCCAGCAGCCTGGCCAGGAACACCGGGGAGCTGTTTTTT
CASSLARNTGELFF
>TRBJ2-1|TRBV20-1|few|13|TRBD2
TGCAGTGATAGCGGGAGTCCCTACAATGAGCAGTTCTTC
CSDSGSPYNEQFF
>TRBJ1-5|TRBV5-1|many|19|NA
TGCGCCAGCAGCCTTTGGACGGGTACCTATACTTATAGCAATCAGCCCCAGCATTTT
CASSLWTGTYTYSNQPQHF
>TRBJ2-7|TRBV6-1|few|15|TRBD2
TGTGCCAGCAGTGGGGGACTAGCGGGCTCCTACGAGCAGTACTTC
CASSGGLAGSYEQYF
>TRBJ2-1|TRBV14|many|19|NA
TGTGCCAGCAGCCAAGATACGTCGGGACATTACTTATGGGACAATGAGCAGTTCTTC
CASSQDTSGHYLWDNEQFF
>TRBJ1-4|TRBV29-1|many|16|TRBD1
TGCAGCGTTTATCATACAGGGGAGGCAACTAATGAAAAACTGTTTTTT
CSVYHTGEATNEKLFF
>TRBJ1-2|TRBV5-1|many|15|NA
TGCGCCAGCAGTTTCGAGGACGCCCCGTCCTATGGCTACACCTTC
CASSFEDAPSYGYTF
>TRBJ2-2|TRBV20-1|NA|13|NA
TGCAGTGCTAGGGGGAGGAACACCGGGGAGCTGTTTTTT
CSARGRNTGELFF
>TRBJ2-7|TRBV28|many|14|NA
TGTGCCAGCAGATCCCAGGGGGACTCCCACGAGCAGTACTTC
CASRSQGDSHEQYF
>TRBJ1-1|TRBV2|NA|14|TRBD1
TGTGCCAGCAGTCAGAACAGGGGTAACACTGAAGCTTTCTTT
CASSQNRGNTEAFF
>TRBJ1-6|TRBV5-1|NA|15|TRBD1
TGCGCCAGCAGCTATCATCAGGGGGAGGATTCACCCCTCCACTTT
CASSYHQGEDSPLHF
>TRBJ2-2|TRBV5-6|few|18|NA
TGTGCCAGCAGCTGGCGGTCCGGGACCCGCACGAACACCGGGGAGCTGTTTTTT
CASSWRSGTRTNTGELFF
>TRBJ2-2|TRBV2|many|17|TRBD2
TGTGCCAGCAGTGAAACAGCGGGAGTCGTAGGCACCGGGGAGCTGTTTTTT
CASSETAGVVGTGELFF
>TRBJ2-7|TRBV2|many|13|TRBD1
TGTGCCACCACGGACAGGGTAGGCTACGAGCAGTACTTC
CATTDRVGYEQYF
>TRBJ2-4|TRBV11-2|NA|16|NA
TGTGCCAGCAGCCCGGGACTGATCGTAACAAAAAACATTCAGTACTTC
CASSPGLIVTKNIQYF
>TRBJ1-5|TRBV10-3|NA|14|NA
TGTGCCATCAGTCGAGAGGGTACCAATCAGCCCCAGCATTTT
CAISREGTNQPQHF
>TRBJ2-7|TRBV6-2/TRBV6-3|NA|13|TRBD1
TGTGCCAGCAGTTCAAACCGGGACAGCGAGCAGTACTTC
CASSSNRDSEQYF
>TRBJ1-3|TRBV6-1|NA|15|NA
TGTGCCAGCAGTGCAGGGGTGGGGTCCGGAAACACCATATATTTT
CASSAGVGSGNTIYF
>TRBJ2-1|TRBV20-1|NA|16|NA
TGCAGTGCTAGAGATTTAATAACGATCGGCTACAATGAGCAGTTCTTC
CSARDLITIGYNEQFF
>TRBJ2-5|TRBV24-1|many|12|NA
TGTGCCACCAGTGACCCCCAAGAGACCCAGTACTTC
CATSDPQETQYF
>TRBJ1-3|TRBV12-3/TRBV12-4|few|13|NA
TGTGCCAGCAAGACTGATACTGGAAACACCATATATTTT
CASKTDTGNTIYF
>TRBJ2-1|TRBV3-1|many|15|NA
TGTGCCAGCAGCCAAAATCCCGCCGGGACTGTTGAGCAGTTCTTC
CASSQNPAGTVEQFF